A single sample is the source of the 29 T cell receptor beta chains below, sequenced in a study of cytomegalovirus exposure and HLA in healthy donors. The data were produced by immunoSEQ multiplex PCR, yet TCRdb's version contains in-frame clones alone and is incomplete. This sample yields about 160,000 clones, of which around 81% are seen a single time; about 2% belongs to the top ten. Sequenced sample: PBMCs. The origin of the receptors is a young man in good health and CMV-seropositive.

This clone was observed a few times. The chain joins TRBV4-1 to TRBJ2-7; D not resolved. CDR1 is MGHRA and CDR2 is YSYEKL in the germline V gene. The CDR3 is 14 residues long. Between the trimmed V and J ends, which lost 1 base and 0 bases, there was a span of 7 bases. CDR3 bases: TGCGCCAGCAGCCAAGGTGGCAGCTCCTACGAGCAGTACTTC. It yields the protein CASSQGGSSYEQYF.

This clone was seen only once. The chain links TRBV6-5 to TRBJ2-7; the match to TRBD2 covers 7 bases. Per germline, CDR1 MNHEY and CDR2 SVGAGI. The CDR3 has 15 residues. V shed 0 bases and J 2 bases; nucleotides not matched to a gene: 4. The CDR3 loop reads CASSYSKAGPYEQYF. Written as DNA, the CDR3 is TGTGCCAGCAGTTACTCGAAAGCGGGGCCCTACGAGCAGTACTTC.

The genes are TRBV18 and TRBJ1-6, with D possibly TRBD1 on 6 matching bases. Trimming stripped 1 base from V and 9 bases from J, with 16 bases between. The CDR3 totals 16 residues. CDR1 is KGHSH, CDR2 LQKENI, per germline. The CDR3 sequence is CASSPLVPGQSSPLHF. For the CDR3, the DNA is TGTGCCAGCTCACCACTGGTTCCGGGACAAAGTTCACCCCTCCACTTT.

The rearrangement links TRBV19 to TRBJ1-1; D perhaps matches TRBD1 (6 bases). There are 16 residues in the CDR3. The V gene lost 10 bases and the J gene lost 3 bases, with 24 bases spanning the gap. Germline CDR1 LNHDA, CDR2 SQIVND (reference sequence). The CDR3 is CATDPTGKGGDTEAFF. CDR3 DNA: TGTGCCACCGATCCAACAGGGAAAGGGGGTGACACTGAAGCTTTCTTT.

V usage is TRBV14 and J usage is TRBJ2-5; 10 bases agree with TRBD2. V gave up 4 bases and J gave up 2 bases; unmatched junction bases: 7. In germline, CDR1 is SGHDN, CDR2 FVKESK. CDR3 length equals 16 residues. The CDR3 DNA is TGTGCCAGCAGCCGCGGACTAGCGGAAAAACAAGAGACCCAGTACTTC. It is translated as CASSRGLAEKQETQYF.

The V gene is TRBV9, the J gene TRBJ1-2; D might be TRBD1 (5 bases). Germline-derived CDR1 and CDR2 are SGDLS and YYNGEE. V gave up 0 bases and J gave up 11 bases, with 17 bases separating them. The CDR3 runs to 14 residues. The CDR3 bases are TGTGCCAGCAGCGTAGCGGCTGGTTTAGGGGATTACACCTTC. As protein: CASSVAAGLGDYTF.

This sequence joins TRBV4-3 and TRBJ2-5; 8 bases line up with TRBD2. The CDR3 covers 15 residues. Germline V gene lookup returns CDR1 LGHNA and CDR2 YSLEER. V shed 0 bases and J 3 bases; nucleotides not matched to a gene: 3. CDR3 in amino acids: CASSQDGLAKETQYF. The CDR3 coding sequence is TGCGCCAGCAGCCAAGATGGACTAGCCAAAGAGACCCAGTACTTC.

The rearrangement uses TRBV7-2 and TRBJ1-2, with TRBD1 matching over 9 bases. The CDR3 extends over 17 amino acids. Germline V gene lookup returns CDR1 SGHTA and CDR2 FQGNSA. V shed 2 bases and J 6 bases; nucleotides not matched to a gene: 13. CDR3 sequence (DNA): TGTGCCAGCAGCTTATGGAGGGACAGGGACAAATTCGATGGCTACACCTTC. It yields the protein CASSLWRDRDKFDGYTF.

The CDR3 here is CASSSMGALQETQYF. As DNA, the CDR3 is TGTGCCAGCAGCTCTATGGGGGCTTTGCAAGAGACCCAGTACTTC. The chain combines TRBV11-3 with TRBJ2-5; D is perhaps TRBD1 (6 bases). Germline-derived CDR1 and CDR2 are SGHNT and YENEEA. The V and J ends lost 4 bases and 2 bases respectively, with 14 bases between them. This CDR3 region has 15 residues.

The chain joins TRBV4-1 to TRBJ1-1, with no clear D. V lost 0 bases, J lost 6 bases, and 17 bases lay in between. This CDR3 has 16 amino acids. Looked up from germline, CDR1 is MGHRA and CDR2 is YSYEKL. CDR3 protein: CASSQDWFVRAPEAFF. The CDR3 nucleotides read TGCGCCAGCAGCCAAGATTGGTTTGTGAGGGCCCCTGAAGCTTTCTTT.

The gene calls are TRBV30 and TRBJ1-5; D unclear. The CDR3 spans 13 residues. CDR1 is GTSNPN and CDR2 is SVGIG in the germline V gene (reference sequence). Trimming removed 5 bases at V and 4 bases at J, with 12 bases between. CDR3 sequence (DNA): TGTGCCTGGGCCGGGTCTTGGAATCAGCCCCAGCATTTT. Encoded protein: CAWAGSWNQPQHF.

This chain connects TRBV6-5 to TRBJ2-1; unclear D gene. The ends were cut back, 6 bases at V and 8 bases at J, with 11 bases in the middle. The V gene's germline CDR1 is MNHEY and CDR2 SVGAGI. CDR3 length: 12 residues. CDR3 coding DNA: TGTGCCAGCAGACACAATACCCATGAGCAGTTCTTC. Its translation is CASRHNTHEQFF.

The J gene is TRBJ1-6, the V gene TRBV4-1, with 9 bases aligning to TRBD1. The CDR3 loop spans 15 amino acids. Looked up from germline, CDR1 is MGHRA and CDR2 is YSYEKL. V lost 8 bases and J lost 7; bases outside the gene matches: 9. Written as DNA, the CDR3 is TGCGCCAGCCGATCGACAGGGGGGGTAAATTCACCCCTCCACTTT. Its translation is CASRSTGGVNSPLHF.

Regarding this clone: This sample includes further DNA sequences coding for the same CDR3. This chain links TRBV19 with TRBJ2-7, with TRBD2 matching over 8 bases. Germline V lookup: CDR1 LNHDA, CDR2 SQIVND (reference sequence). This CDR3 has 14 amino acids. V trimming: 1 base; J trimming: 4 bases; junction bases outside the gene matches: 3. DNA of the CDR3: TGTGCCAGTAGTATAGCGGGGGGGCCGTACGAGCAGTACTTC. As protein: CASSIAGGPYEQYF.

The DNA of the CDR3 is TGTGCCACCAGCAGCCACAGGGGGGGAGATGGCTACACCTTC. It specifies CATSSHRGGDGYTF. This sequence joins TRBV15 and TRBJ1-2, with 8 bases fitting TRBD1. V trimming: 3 bases; J trimming: 6 bases; junction bases outside the gene matches: 6. Germline-derived CDR1 and CDR2 are LNHNV and YYDKDF (reference sequence). The CDR3 sequence is 14 residues long.

The chain carries TRBV2 and TRBJ1-6, with TRBD1 as a possible D gene (5 bases). Looked up from germline, CDR1 is SNHLY and CDR2 is FYNNEI. The CDR3 has 17 amino acids. V was pared by 8 bases and J by 6 bases, with 23 bases between. CDR3: CASSKRDFGTGNSPLHF. In DNA form, the CDR3 reads TGTGCCAGCTCCAAGAGGGACTTCGGAACCGGTAATTCACCCCTCCACTTT.

The chain couples TRBV5-1 to TRBJ2-7, with D perhaps matching TRBD1 (5 bases). The CDR3 has 13 residues. V shed 4 bases and J shed 3 bases, with 11 bases lying between them. Germline CDR1 reads SGHRS; CDR2 reads YFSETQ. The chain's CDR3 is CASSPDQGYEQYF. CDR3 nucleotide sequence: TGCGCCAGCAGCCCGGACCAGGGCTACGAGCAGTACTTC.

The chain has TRBV27 and TRBJ2-2, with 12 nucleotides matching TRBD2. The CDR3 is made up of 18 amino acids. Germline CDR1 and CDR2: MNHEY and SMNVEV (reference sequence). V dropped 3 bases and J dropped 0; count of bases not matched to a gene: 5. CDR3 DNA: TGTGCCAGCAGTTTCGGGACTAGCGGGCCCGCGAACACCGGGGAGCTGTTTTTT. It encodes CASSFGTSGPANTGELFF.

With respect to this clone: The germline gene is not matched at one end of the junction; a read error may be the cause. The genes are TRBV7-7 and TRBJ2-2, with D possibly TRBD1 on 5 matching bases. CDR1 is SSHAT, CDR2 FNYEAQ, per germline (reference sequence). CDR3 length: 14 amino acids. The DNA for the CDR3 is TGTGCTAGCAGTCCTGACAGGAACACCGGGGAGCTGTTTTTT. Residues: CASSPDRNTGELFF.

The V call is TRBV4-3, the J call TRBJ2-4; D is possibly TRBD1 (5 bases). The CDR3 is made up of 17 amino acids. Trimming removed 0 bases at V and 2 bases at J, with 14 bases between. Per the germline V gene, CDR1 is LGHNA and CDR2 is YSLEER. The CDR3 protein is CASSQDHSGATKNIQYF. The CDR3 region has the DNA TGCGCCAGCAGCCAAGATCATAGTGGGGCAACCAAAAACATTCAGTACTTC.

The V gene is TRBV19, the J gene TRBJ2-7, with a possible D match to TRBD1 (7 bases). Germline CDR1 and CDR2: LNHDA and SQIVND (reference sequence). V lost 5 bases and J 3 bases, leaving 17 bases between the germline ends. CDR3 size: 15 residues. DNA for the CDR3: TGTGCCAGTAGTCCTACAGGGGAGGTGTTCTACGAGCAGTACTTC. It translates to CASSPTGEVFYEQYF.

The chain couples TRBV11-2 to TRBJ2-3; 8 bases line up with TRBD1. Germline-derived CDR1 and CDR2 are SGHAT and FQNNGV. The V segment lost 7 bases and the J segment 2 bases; nucleotides outside the gene matches: 11. There are 16 residues in the CDR3. The CDR3 DNA is TGTGCCAGCACCCCACACGGACAGGGCCTCACAGATACGCAGTATTTT. Amino acids: CASTPHGQGLTDTQYF. The full variable domain, in which reference TRBV11-2 and TRBJ2-3 provide the parts outside the CDR3, is EAGVAQSPRYKIIEKRQSVAFWCNPISGHATLYWYQQILGQGPKLLIQFQNNGVVDDSQLPKDRFSAERLKGVDSTLKIQPAKLEDSAVYLCASTPHGQGLTDTQYFGPGTRLTVL.

Concerning this clone: One junction end does not reproduce the germline sequence, and a read error may be involved. V and J are TRBV7-7 and TRBJ2-3, with D perhaps TRBD2 (6 bases). CDR1 and CDR2 (germline): SSHAT, FNYEAQ (reference sequence). There are 14 residues in the CDR3. The CDR3 sequence is CASSFSGPTDTQYF. The CDR3 DNA sequence: TGTGCTAGCAGCTTTAGCGGCCCCACAGATACGCAGTATTTT.

This CDR3 is CASSFRGGAGELFF. CDR3 coding DNA: TGTGCCAGCAGTTTTAGGGGAGGGGCCGGGGAGCTGTTTTTT. The V call is TRBV27, the J call TRBJ2-2; 7 bases match TRBD2. With 3 bases clipped from V and 6 bases from J, the junction kept 4 bases outside the gene matches. Germline CDR1 is MNHEY and CDR2 is SMNVEV (reference sequence). The CDR3 sequence is 14 residues long.

The chain is built from TRBV13 and TRBJ1-2, with 7 bases lining up with TRBD1. This CDR3 is built from 15 residues. Germline assignment: CDR1 PRHDT and CDR2 FYEKMQ (reference sequence). Losses at the gene ends were 5 bases for V and 0 bases for J; bases not matched to a gene: 6. This chain's CDR3 is CASSPRGTANYGYTF. For the CDR3, the DNA is TGTGCCAGCAGCCCTAGAGGGACAGCTAACTATGGCTACACCTTC.

The V gene is TRBV5-6, the J gene TRBJ1-5; 7 bases map to TRBD1. The ends lost 4 bases at V and 0 bases at J; junction bases unmatched: 13. Germline values: CDR1 SGHDT, CDR2 YYEEEE. This CDR3 has 18 residues. CDR3 DNA sequence: TGTGCCAGCAGCCTCTGGACAGGAAGTACGGATAGCAATCAGCCCCAGCATTTT. Protein sequence: CASSLWTGSTDSNQPQHF.

The chain joins TRBV18 to TRBJ1-3; TRBD1 might be the D (5 bases). This CDR3 contains 13 residues. Per the germline V gene, CDR1 is KGHSH and CDR2 is LQKENI. Trimming took 3 bases from V and 7 from J, leaving 10 bases between them. The CDR3 loop is CASSPPGRNTIYF. The DNA for the CDR3 is TGTGCCAGCTCACCTCCAGGGAGGAACACCATATATTTT.

The chain couples TRBV2 to TRBJ1-3, with 7 bases fitting TRBD1. Trimming removed 0 bases from V and 4 bases from J; junction bases left unmatched: 9. CDR1 and CDR2 from the germline V gene are SNHLY and FYNNEI. There are 17 residues in the CDR3. CDR3 coding DNA: TGTGCCAGCAGTGAAGCCCGCACAGGGGCACAAGGAAACACCATATATTTT. Translation: CASSEARTGAQGNTIYF.

This clone was detected only a few times. The chain couples TRBV19 to TRBJ1-4, with a tentative D call TRBD1 (5 bases). CDR1 and CDR2 (germline): LNHDA, SQIVND (reference sequence). Trimming left V 3 bases short and J 10 bases short, with 9 bases between. The CDR3 contains 12 residues. CDR3 loop: CASSIGRGKLFF. Written as DNA, the CDR3 is TGTGCCAGTAGTATCGGTAGGGGAAAACTGTTTTTT.